This is a list of T cell receptor beta chains from one sample in a study of monozygotic twins with inflammatory bowel disease. From the 5' RACE reads, TCRdb lists one entry per CDR3 protein and no DNA. The repertoire table contains about 380,000 distinct CDR3 sequences. The sample was blood. These TCRs come from a human donor with ulcerative colitis or Crohn's disease, or a healthy co-twin of an affected twin (not recorded which). Each CDR3 is given with its conserved first and last residue. Fields, in order: V gene, J gene, CDR3 protein.

>TRBV4-3|TRBJ1-4
CASSLLPGATNEKLFF
>TRBV28|TRBJ2-2
CASSTQGAGTGELFF
>TRBV29-1|TRBJ1-5
CSVGYGGNQPQHF
>TRBV11-2|TRBJ2-7
CASSPKRDSFYEQYF
>TRBV5-1|TRBJ2-2
CASSLARQGGTGELFF
>TRBV28|TRBJ2-7
CASSTPGISSYEQYF
>TRBV28|TRBJ1-6
CASRIQNNSPLHF
>TRBV10-3|TRBJ2-1
CAPEDREYNEQFF
>TRBV5-6|TRBJ1-2
CASSLPDNGYTF
>TRBV5-1|TRBJ2-7
CASSVLSSTAYEQYF
>TRBV6-1|TRBJ1-5
CAIQERGNQPQHF
>TRBV29-1|TRBJ1-1
CSVGPGWGMNTEAFF
>TRBV7-6|TRBJ2-1
CASSLATSSSEQFF
>TRBV12-3/TRBV12-4|TRBJ2-3
CASSVPGLAGGSTDTQYF
>TRBV30|TRBJ1-2
CAWSEGPYYGYTF
>TRBV7-9|TRBJ2-1
CASSVVGDREQFF
>TRBV20-1|TRBJ1-5
CSARKGGGTLSNQPQHF
>TRBV12-3/TRBV12-4|TRBJ2-2
CASSVTENTGELFF
>TRBV6-2/TRBV6-3|TRBJ1-2
CASTSDREEGYGYTF
>TRBV7-2|TRBJ2-1
CASSFGTSRNEQFF
>TRBV2|TRBJ1-2
CASSAQQGAGYGYTF
>TRBV12-3/TRBV12-4|TRBJ2-3
CASRNRQGTSTDTQYF
>TRBV4-1|TRBJ2-5
CASSTSDRVGETQYF
>TRBV20-1|TRBJ2-7
CSARDRQGLSSYEQYF
>TRBV2|TRBJ1-3
CASIRDSGNTIYF
>TRBV7-6|TRBJ2-1
CASSYTRDRENNEQFF
>TRBV20-1|TRBJ2-7
CSARAGQAYEQYF
>TRBV14|TRBJ1-1
CASSQDWAGSNTEAFF
>TRBV19|TRBJ1-5
CASKRQPNHSNQPQHF
>TRBV10-3|TRBJ2-5
CAISEVTSQETQYF
>TRBV6-5|TRBJ1-3
CASSSGRGAGNTIYF
>TRBV3-1|TRBJ1-5
CASSRQGVQPQHF
>TRBV4-1|TRBJ2-2
CASSKGQGYTGELFF
>TRBV4-1|TRBJ1-5
CASSQVDSNQPQHF
>TRBV30|TRBJ2-6
CAWSTGAGANVLTF
>TRBV12-3/TRBV12-4|TRBJ2-7
CASSYGQGRSYEQYF
>TRBV7-6|TRBJ1-2
CASSTTGFGYTF
>TRBV7-9|TRBJ2-7
CASSTTSGGVSSYEQYF
>TRBV4-3|TRBJ2-7
CASSQVSGLTYEQYF
>TRBV15|TRBJ2-1
CATSGSYDTYLNNEQFF
>TRBV27|TRBJ2-1
CASSPRRDNEQFF
>TRBV6-2/TRBV6-3|TRBJ2-1
CASTWSYEQFF
>TRBV6-2/TRBV6-3|TRBJ1-1
CASSQTGGHLAEAFF